These T cell receptor beta chains were read from a single sample in a study of neurological immune-mediated disorders. TCRdb passed the 5' RACE reads through MiXCR, listing each CDR3 protein once. The table has 75,000 to 80,000 distinct CDR3 sequences, roughly 4.8% seen once. Material for sequencing was PBMCs. The receptors were gathered from a woman under 40 with multiple sclerosis. The CDR3 runs from the conserved cysteine through the conserved F or W. D genes are given only for firm matches. Size is omitted from some rows. Given values are once, few, many or a class for expanded clones.

J gene	clone size	D gene	V gene	CDR3 DNA	CDR3 protein
TRBJ2-1	few	-	TRBV20-1	TGCAGTGCTAGAAAGGGGGCCTACAATGAGCAGTTCTTC	CSARKGAYNEQFF
TRBJ2-7	many	-	TRBV7-2	TGTGCCAGCACACAGGGGCCGGGGGGCATTTTAAAGTACTTC	CASTQGPGGILKYF
TRBJ1-3	many	-	TRBV5-5	TGTGCCAGCAGCCCCGTGTCTGGAAACACCATATATTTT	CASSPVSGNTIYF
TRBJ2-6	many	-	TRBV5-1	TGCGCCAGCAGCTCCACGACCGCCTCTGGGGCCAACGTCCTGACTTTC	CASSSTTASGANVLTF
TRBJ2-3	many	TRBD1	TRBV20-1	TGCAGTGCAACGACAGGGGGCTTGGTAGATACGCAGTATTTT	CSATTGGLVDTQYF
TRBJ2-1	many	-	TRBV2	TGTGCCAGCAGTGAGACACAGAAGCAGTTCTTC	CASSETQKQFF
TRBJ1-1	-	-	TRBV3-1	TGTGCCAGCAGCCAAGGTGGGTGGACTGAAGCTTTCTTT	CASSQGGWTEAFF
TRBJ2-7	many	TRBD1	TRBV5-1	TGCGCCAGCAGCCAAGGACAGGGTCGGTCCTACGAGCAGTACTTC	CASSQGQGRSYEQYF
TRBJ1-1	few	-	TRBV5-1	TGCGCCAGCAGCGACAGGATGAACACTGAAGCTTTCTTT	CASSDRMNTEAFF
TRBJ1-1	many	-	TRBV12-3/TRBV12-4	TGTGCCAGCAGTAAAGGGGGGTTCAACACTGAAGCTTTCTTT	CASSKGGFNTEAFF
TRBJ2-2	many	-	TRBV27	TGTGCCAGCAGTTCGGCGTTCGGGGAGGTCAGGTCCGGGGAGCTGTTTTTT	CASSSAFGEVRSGELFF
TRBJ1-3	-	-	TRBV29-1	TGCAGCGTTGCATGGGGGGCTGGAAACACCATATATTTT	CSVAWGAGNTIYF
TRBJ2-3	many	-	TRBV12-3/TRBV12-4	TGTGCCAGCAGTGATCACCCAGGGGCAGATACGCAGTATTTT	CASSDHPGADTQYF
TRBJ2-5	many	-	TRBV20-1	TGCAGTGCAACTAGCAGGGAGACCCAGTACTTC	CSATSRETQYF
TRBJ2-5	many	-	TRBV7-9	TGTGCCAGCAGCCCCGAGGTGGGATTGGGGCCGGGATGGGAGACCCAGTACTTC	CASSPEVGLGPGWETQYF
TRBJ2-3	many	TRBD2	TRBV11-2	TGTGCCAGCAGCTTCTGGCGGGGGGGGTCCGCAGATACGCAGTATTTT	CASSFWRGGSADTQYF
TRBJ2-1	many	TRBD2	TRBV7-9	TGTGCCAGCAGCTTTTTCCCGGGACTAGCTTGGTCGGGTAATGAGCAGTTCTTC	CASSFFPGLAWSGNEQFF
TRBJ2-5	many	TRBD2	TRBV5-4	TGTGCCAGCAGCTTGATGTGGGGGGGACCAGAGACCCAGTACTTC	CASSLMWGGPETQYF
TRBJ1-5	-	-	TRBV12-3/TRBV12-4	TGTGCCAGCAGTTTTGATCATAAGCCCCAGCATTTT	CASSFDHKPQHF
TRBJ1-1	-	-	TRBV18	TGTGCCAGCTCCCCCGACTTGTTGGATGAAGCTTTCTTT	CASSPDLLDEAFF
TRBJ2-7	few	TRBD1	TRBV20-1	TGCAGTGCTAGATCGGACAGGGCTTGGGAGCAGTACTTC	CSARSDRAWEQYF
TRBJ1-1	-	-	TRBV12-3/TRBV12-4	TGTGCCAGCAGTACCACGGTAGGAGCACCCCAGGAAGCTTTCTTT	CASSTTVGAPQEAFF
TRBJ2-5	many	-	TRBV9	TGTGCCAGCAGCGGGCCCCAGGGAGGAGAGACCCAGTACTTC	CASSGPQGGETQYF
TRBJ2-5	-	TRBD1	TRBV10-3	TGTGCCATCAGTGCCGGGTCAGGGGGCAGGGAGACCCAGTACTTC	CAISAGSGGRETQYF
TRBJ1-4	few	TRBD1	TRBV5-1	TGCGCCAGCCGAATTGGACAGGGGAATAATGAAAAACTGTTTTTT	CASRIGQGNNEKLFF
TRBJ2-1	many	-	TRBV12-3/TRBV12-4	TGTGCCAGCAGTTTAATCCATAATGAGCAGTTCTTC	CASSLIHNEQFF
TRBJ2-1	-	TRBD1	TRBV6-2/TRBV6-3	TGTGCCAGCAGGACGATCAGGGACAGAGGATCCTACAATGAGCAGTTCTTC	CASRTIRDRGSYNEQFF
TRBJ1-5	few	-	TRBV21-1	TGTGCCAGCAGCAAAGTGGGGGTTAGCAATAAGACCCAGAATTTT	CASSKVGVSNKTQNF
TRBJ1-3	many	-	TRBV7-2	TGTGCCAGCAGCTTTGACCTTGGAAACACCATATATTTT	CASSFDLGNTIYF
TRBJ1-2	many	TRBD1	TRBV20-1	TGCAGTGCTAGTTACAGGGGAAACTATGGCTACACCTTC	CSASYRGNYGYTF
TRBJ2-7	-	-	TRBV7-9	TGTGCCAGCAGCTTAGATAACAGGTTTTCCTACGAGCAGTACTTC	CASSLDNRFSYEQYF
TRBJ2-5	many	-	TRBV5-1	TGCGCCAGCAGCTTGGGGGTAGGGCCAAGGGAGACCCAGTACTTC	CASSLGVGPRETQYF
TRBJ1-3	few	-	TRBV5-1	TGCGCCAGCAGCTTGGCCCCCCAGGGACCGAGCTCTGGAAACACCATATATTTT	CASSLAPQGPSSGNTIYF
TRBJ2-2	many	-	TRBV5-1	TGCGCCAGCAGCCTCGGTTCTCGTTCCGGGGAGCTGTTTTTT	CASSLGSRSGELFF
TRBJ2-1	many	TRBD2	TRBV20-1	TGCAGTGCTAGGGGGACTAGCGGGAGGTACTACAATGAGCAGTTCTTC	CSARGTSGRYYNEQFF
TRBJ2-6	many	TRBD1	TRBV6-1	TGTGCCAGCGGGACAGGGAACTCTGGGGCCAACGTCCTGACTTTC	CASGTGNSGANVLTF
TRBJ2-7	-	-	TRBV27	TGTGCCAGCAGTTTAAGGAGTGGGGAAGACGAGCAGTACTTC	CASSLRSGEDEQYF
TRBJ2-5	-	-	TRBV7-8	TGTGCCAGCAGCTTCCCTCTAAGCCGGTTCCAAGAGACCCAGTACTTC	CASSFPLSRFQETQYF
TRBJ2-3	many	TRBD2	TRBV11-1	TGTGCCAGCAGCTTAGGGGGAGGGCTCACAGATACGCAGTATTTT	CASSLGGGLTDTQYF
TRBJ2-3	many	-	TRBV11-3	TGTGCCAGCAGCTTAGAGTCTGGGGATACGCAGTATTTT	CASSLESGDTQYF
TRBJ2-5	-	TRBD1	TRBV7-8	TGTGCCAGCAGCCCAGGACAGGGTAAAGAGACCCAGTACTTC	CASSPGQGKETQYF
TRBJ2-1	many	-	TRBV7-2	TGTGCCAGCAGCTTTCTGGGGGCGAGGTCCAATGAGCAGTTCTTC	CASSFLGARSNEQFF